This is a list of T cell receptor beta chains from one sample in a study of early T cells in non-severe SARS-CoV-2 infection. Using its own MiXCR run on the 5' RACE reads, TCRdb lists one record per CDR3 protein. The sample comprises tens of thousands of distinct CDR3 sequences, roughly 6% of which are singletons, and 5.9% rests with the top ten. Material: whole blood. These receptors all come from an adult who was a healthcare worker with PCR-confirmed SARS-CoV-2 infection or an uninfected control (not recorded which). The CDR3 runs from the conserved cysteine through the conserved F or W. The order of the fields is J gene, D gene, clone size, V gene, CDR3 DNA, CDR3 protein. A D gene is named only where the DNA matches it firmly. For some rows the clone size is stated as once, few or many, or as a class when expanded; others skip it.

>TRBJ2-1|-|few|TRBV27
TGTGCCAGCAGTTTATCACAGGGCGTTTCGGATGAGCAGTTCTTC
CASSLSQGVSDEQFF
>TRBJ2-1|TRBD2|many|TRBV5-5
TGTGCCAGCAGCTTGGAGCCGGGACTAGCGGGTCGGGAGCAGTTCTTC
CASSLEPGLAGREQFF
>TRBJ1-1|-|-|TRBV20-1
TGCAGCGTTACAGGTGAAGCGTCCACTGAAGCTTTCTTT
CSVTGEASTEAFF
>TRBJ2-1|-|-|TRBV9
TGTGCCAGCAGCCGGAGCCCGAGCTCCTACAATGAGCAGTTCTTC
CASSRSPSSYNEQFF
>TRBJ2-4|-|-|TRBV3-1
TGTGCCAGCAGCCAAGATGGGAACAGCTACATTCAGTACTTC
CASSQDGNSYIQYF
>TRBJ1-1|TRBD1|-|TRBV29-1
TGCAGCGTTGTGGTTCAGGGGGGAGTCGAAGCTTTCTTT
CSVVVQGGVEAFF
>TRBJ1-1|-|-|TRBV5-5
TGTGCCAGCAGCTTTGGGTTGCGGAACACTGAAGCTTTCTTT
CASSFGLRNTEAFF
>TRBJ2-7|TRBD2|many|TRBV7-9
TGTGCCAGCAGCTTAGTAGCCGGGACTAGCGGGATACGTGCTTCCTACGAGCAGTACTTC
CASSLVAGTSGIRASYEQYF
>TRBJ1-1|-|few|TRBV11-2
TGTGCCAGCAGCTTAGGGGGGCGAACGTACACTGAAGCTTTCTTT
CASSLGGRTYTEAFF
>TRBJ2-1|TRBD2|few|TRBV10-2
TGCGCCAGCAGTGAGTCGACACTAGCGGAGACCTACAATGAGCAGTTCTTC
CASSESTLAETYNEQFF
>TRBJ2-1|-|-|TRBV20-1
TGCAGTGCCCCACTGACGGAGGCTAGCTCCTACAATGAGCAGTTCTTC
CSAPLTEASSYNEQFF
>TRBJ2-1|-|few|TRBV7-6
TGTGCCAGCAGCTTAGTCCCCCCCCGGGGCAATGAGCAGTTCTTC
CASSLVPPRGNEQFF
>TRBJ1-5|-|-|TRBV20-1
TGCAGTGCTAGAGATGGCAGGGAGTCCTATCAGCCCCAGCATTTT
CSARDGRESYQPQHF
>TRBJ1-2|TRBD1|many|TRBV28
TGTGCCAGCAGTCCGCCAGGTGGGACAGGGATCCCCTATGGCTACACCTTC
CASSPPGGTGIPYGYTF